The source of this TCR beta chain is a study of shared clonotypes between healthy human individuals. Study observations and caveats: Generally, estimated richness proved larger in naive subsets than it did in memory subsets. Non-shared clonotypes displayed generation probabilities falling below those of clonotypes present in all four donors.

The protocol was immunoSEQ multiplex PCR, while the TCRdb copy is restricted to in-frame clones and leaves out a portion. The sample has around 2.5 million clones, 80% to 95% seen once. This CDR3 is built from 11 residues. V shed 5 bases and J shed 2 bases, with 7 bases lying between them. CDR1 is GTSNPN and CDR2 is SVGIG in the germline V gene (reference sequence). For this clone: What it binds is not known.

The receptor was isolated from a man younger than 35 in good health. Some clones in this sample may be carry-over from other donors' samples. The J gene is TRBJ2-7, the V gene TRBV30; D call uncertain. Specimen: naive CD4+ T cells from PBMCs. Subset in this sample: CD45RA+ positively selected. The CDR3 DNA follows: TGTGCCTGGCGGAAAGCCTACGAGCAGTACTTC. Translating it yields CAWRKAYEQYF. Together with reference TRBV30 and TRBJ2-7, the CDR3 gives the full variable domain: SQTIHQWPATLVQPVGSPLSLECTVEGTSNPNLYWYRQAAGRGLQLLFYSVGIGQISSEVPQNLSASRPQDRQFILSSKKLLLSDSGFYLCAWRKAYEQYFGPGTRLTVT.